This TCR beta chain was obtained from a study of blood T cell repertoires in COVID-19. As for the study in general: PBMCs, B-cell-depleted T cells, or T cells provided the cDNA or gDNA that made up the material.

The table came from immunoSEQ multiplex PCR; TCRdb's copy has only in-frame clones and leaves some out. The sample lists about 230,000 clones, around 83% seen once, with around 1% in the top ten. The CDR3 has 16 residues. Per germline, CDR1 KGHSH and CDR2 LQKENI. V was pared by 2 bases and J by 5 bases, with 13 bases between. The chain combines TRBV18 with TRBJ1-6; unclear D gene. This clonotype was obtained from a man aged 35 to 55 with acute or convalescent COVID-19. Sequencing used peripheral blood. The CDR3 protein is CASSPFGEVNNSPLHF. CDR3 in DNA: TGTGCCAGCTCACCATTCGGGGAGGTGAATAATTCACCCCTCCACTTT.